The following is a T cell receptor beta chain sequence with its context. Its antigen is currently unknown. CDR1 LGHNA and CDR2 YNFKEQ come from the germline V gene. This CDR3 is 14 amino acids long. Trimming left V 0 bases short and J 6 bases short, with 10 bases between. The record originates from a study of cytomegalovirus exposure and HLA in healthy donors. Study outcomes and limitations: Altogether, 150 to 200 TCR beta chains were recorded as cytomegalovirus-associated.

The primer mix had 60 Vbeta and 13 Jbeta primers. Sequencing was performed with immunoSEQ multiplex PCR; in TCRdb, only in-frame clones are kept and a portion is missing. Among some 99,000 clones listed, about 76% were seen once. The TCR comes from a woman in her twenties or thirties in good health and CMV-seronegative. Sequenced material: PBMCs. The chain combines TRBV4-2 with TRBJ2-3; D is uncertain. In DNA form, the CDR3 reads TGTGCCAGCAGCCAAGATTTAGTGTCGGATACGCAGTATTTT. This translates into CASSQDLVSDTQYF.